Listed here are 15 T cell receptor beta chains from one sample, sequenced in a study of Ad26.COV2.S vaccination and SARS-CoV-2 variants. Treatment here: around 19 received Ad26.COV2.S at low or high dose, single or two shots; 5 received placebo; per-sample allocation not given. The study sampled participants on day 63 after the first vaccine or placebo injection. Sequenced by immunoSEQ multiplex PCR; TCRdb stores in-frame clones only, minus some. This sample carries approximately 400,000 clones, 80% to 90% of them seen once, and the ten largest clones take around 7%. The sequenced sample was peripheral blood, obtained in a trial of Ad26.COV2.S vaccine versus placebo. The receptors derive from a person between 18 and 59 years old who received the Ad26.COV2.S COVID-19 vaccine or a placebo.

The genes are TRBV5-1 and TRBJ2-1, with 8 bases that match TRBD1. Germline CDR1 SGHRS, CDR2 YFSETQ. This CDR3 is 14 amino acids long. V trimming: 4 bases; J trimming: 5 bases; junction bases outside the gene matches: 5. CDR3 in DNA: TGCGCCAGCAGCCCGGGACAGGTCCACAATGAGCAGTTCTTC. It translates to CASSPGQVHNEQFF.

The genes are TRBV27 and TRBJ2-5; 12 nucleotides line up with TRBD2. Germline CDR1 MNHEY, CDR2 SMNVEV (reference sequence). The V and J ends lost 6 bases and 2 bases, in that order; junction bases with no gene match: 4. The CDR3 is 15 amino acids. This chain's CDR3 is CASSSLAGGQETQYF. The CDR3 coding sequence is TGTGCCAGCAGCTCACTAGCGGGGGGACAAGAGACCCAGTACTTC.

The genes are TRBV5-1 and TRBJ2-1, with 10 positions matching TRBD2. The germline gives CDR1 SGHRS, CDR2 YFSETQ. With 2 bases clipped from V and 3 bases from J, the junction kept 2 bases outside the gene matches. There are 15 residues in the CDR3. This CDR3 reads CASSLTSGVYNEQFF. Here the CDR3 DNA reads TGCGCCAGCAGCTTAACTAGCGGGGTCTACAATGAGCAGTTCTTC.

The chain carries TRBV4-3 and TRBJ1-5; the D gene is possibly TRBD1 (6 bases). The V end was cut by 2 bases, the J end by 5 bases, with 19 bases between. The CDR3 is 17 residues long. Per germline, CDR1 LGHNA and CDR2 YSLEER. DNA of the CDR3: TGCGCCAGCAGCCAACTTACCCACTCAGGGGCGGATCAGCCCCAGCATTTT. This translates into CASSQLTHSGADQPQHF.

The sample holds a few counts of this clone. This chain uses TRBV4-2 with TRBJ1-2, with TRBD1 identical over 12 bases. The CDR3 loop spans 15 amino acids. Germline-derived CDR1 and CDR2 are LGHNA and YNFKEQ. The junction had 5 bases not matched to a gene; V was cut back by 1 base and J by 8 bases. The CDR3 region is CASSQAGQGAGGYTF. The CDR3 DNA reads as TGTGCCAGCAGCCAAGCGGGACAGGGGGCAGGGGGCTACACCTTC.

V usage is TRBV7-3 and J usage is TRBJ1-6; TRBD1 might be the D (5 bases). The V gene lost 5 bases and the J gene lost 10 bases, with 15 bases spanning the gap. Germline assignment: CDR1 SGHTA and CDR2 FQGTGA. The CDR3 length is 14 residues. Here the CDR3 DNA reads TGTGCCAGCAGCCCCCAGGGTACCGGATCACCCCTCCACTTT. It specifies CASSPQGTGSPLHF.

The CDR3 reads CASNDPSGNTIYF. As DNA, the CDR3 is TGTGCCAGCAACGACCCCTCTGGAAACACCATATATTTT. The rearrangement links TRBV6-6 to TRBJ1-3; D uncertain. The germline V and J ends were trimmed by 7 bases and 0 bases, with 7 bases remaining between them. The CDR3 totals 13 residues. Germline values: CDR1 MNHNY, CDR2 SVGAGI (reference sequence).

The rearrangement uses TRBV4-1 and TRBJ2-7, with TRBD2 matching over 12 bases. The CDR3 has 13 amino acids. The V gene's germline CDR1 is MGHRA and CDR2 YSYEKL. V lost 4 bases, J lost 5 bases, and 0 bases stayed unmatched. The CDR3 coding sequence is TGCGCCAGCAGCCCTAGCGGGAGGGACGAGCAGTACTTC. Its translation is CASSPSGRDEQYF.

The V and J genes are TRBV7-8 and TRBJ2-4; no reliable D call. Trimming shortened V by 5 bases and J by 1 base, and 9 bases separated the two germline ends. Germline CDR1 SGHVS, CDR2 FQNEAQ. The CDR3 is 14 amino acids. The CDR3 nucleotides read TGTGCCAGCAGCGCCACACATGCCAAAAACATTCAGTACTTC. Its protein is CASSATHAKNIQYF.

This clone was recorded a few times. J is TRBJ1-3 and V is TRBV6-5; TRBD1 matches at 7 bases. The CDR3 has 15 residues. CDR1 and CDR2 from the germline V gene are MNHEY and SVGAGI. V was clipped by 8 bases and J by 4 bases; unmatched bases: 11. CDR3: CASGPGTAEGNTIYF. CDR3 DNA: TGTGCCAGCGGCCCCGGGACAGCCGAGGGAAACACCATATATTTT.

The V gene is TRBV12-5, the J gene TRBJ1-6, with a weak D call TRBD1 (6 bases). The CDR3 has 17 amino acids. Per germline, CDR1 LGHNT and CDR2 FRNRAP. V lost 0 bases and J lost 5, with 14 bases in between. The CDR3, as DNA: TGTGCTAGTGGTTTGGTATCCCCGGGACACCATAATTCACCCCTCCACTTT. This encodes CASGLVSPGHHNSPLHF.

The chain combines TRBV5-1 with TRBJ1-1; D is perhaps TRBD1 (5 bases). The CDR3 loop spans 13 amino acids. From germline, CDR1 is SGHRS and CDR2 YFSETQ. Trimming stripped 2 bases from V and 5 bases from J, with 10 bases between. CDR3 region: CASSFQGRTEAFF. The CDR3 DNA reads TGCGCCAGCAGCTTTCAGGGAAGAACTGAAGCTTTCTTT.

The gene calls are TRBV5-5 and TRBJ2-7; 7 bases align to TRBD1. This CDR3 has 15 residues. CDR1 is SGHKS and CDR2 is YYEKEE in the germline V gene (reference sequence). Trimming removed 0 bases from V and 4 bases from J; junction bases left unmatched: 7. The CDR3 reads CASSLVMGQLYEQYF. Written as DNA, the CDR3 is TGTGCCAGCAGCTTGGTCATGGGACAGCTTTACGAGCAGTACTTC.

This chain joins TRBV2 and TRBJ2-3; D ambiguous. CDR1 and CDR2 from the germline V gene are SNHLY and FYNNEI. The length of the CDR3 is 15 residues. V gave up 3 bases and J gave up 4 bases, with 14 bases separating them. The CDR3, as DNA: TGTGCCAGCAGTGACCGGCGGTGGGGTGCAGATACGCAGTATTTT. This encodes CASSDRRWGADTQYF.

This clone showed up just once. The chain is built from TRBV4-1 and TRBJ1-1; D gene uncertain. The CDR3 covers 18 residues. The germline V and J ends were trimmed by 2 bases and 3 bases, with 22 bases remaining between them. From germline, CDR1 is MGHRA and CDR2 YSYEKL. The CDR3 nucleotides are TGCGCCAGCAGCCAAATGCTGGGCAGTGGACGAACGGACACTGAAGCTTTCTTT. Translated, it gives CASSQMLGSGRTDTEAFF.